Below, 9 T cell receptor beta chains from the same sample are listed, as sequenced in a study of OX40 agonist ivuxolimab in advanced cancers. Some clones are missing from TCRdb's copy, which holds only in-frame ones; the method was immunoSEQ multiplex PCR. The sample carries around 150,000 clones, about 93% recorded once. Specimen: CD4+ or CD8+ T cells sorted from blood, collected in a trial of the OX40 agonist ivuxolimab. The origin of the receptors is an adult with an advanced solid tumor such as melanoma, head and neck, liver or kidney cancer.

The genes are TRBV28 and TRBJ2-6; D not resolved. V was pared by 6 bases and J by 0 bases, with 9 bases between. This CDR3 is built from 15 residues. Germline V gene data show CDR1 as MDHEN and CDR2 as SYDVKM. CDR3 DNA: TGTGCCAGCAGCGAACCGGTCTCTGGGGCCAACGTCCTGACTTTC. It encodes CASSEPVSGANVLTF.

The genes are TRBV4-1 and TRBJ1-5; D possibly corresponds to TRBD1 (6 bases). V was trimmed by 0 bases and J by 2 bases, leaving 20 bases between them. Germline-derived CDR1 and CDR2 are MGHRA and YSYEKL. The CDR3 extends over 19 amino acids. CDR3 sequence reads: CASSQEEQGGLVGNQPQHF. As DNA, the CDR3 is TGCGCCAGCAGCCAAGAAGAACAGGGAGGCTTGGTGGGCAATCAGCCCCAGCATTTT.

This chain connects TRBV18 to TRBJ2-1; 16 nucleotides line up with TRBD2. CDR1 KGHSH and CDR2 LQKENI come from the germline V gene. With 3 bases clipped from V and 6 bases from J, the junction kept 14 bases outside the gene matches. This CDR3 contains 20 residues. As DNA, the CDR3 is TGTGCCAGCTCACCGCCACTGGGACTAGCGGGAGGGCCAATAACCAATGAGCAGTTCTTC. This sequence encodes CASSPPLGLAGGPITNEQFF.

The chain employs TRBV19 and TRBJ1-1; D is unclear. V lost 3 bases and J lost 1, with 6 bases in between. Germline CDR1 and CDR2: LNHDA and SQIVND (reference sequence). There are 13 residues in the CDR3. CDR3 sequence reads: CASSIAPNTEAFF. In nucleotides, the CDR3 is TGTGCCAGTAGTATCGCCCCGAACACTGAAGCTTTCTTT.

The DNA of the CDR3 is TGTGCCAGTAGTAGGGGGGGAGGGGAGACCCAGTACTTC. This gives the protein CASSRGGGETQYF. The chain carries TRBV19 and TRBJ2-5; 7 bases line up with TRBD2. The germline V gene has CDR1 LNHDA and CDR2 SQIVND (reference sequence). V shed 4 bases and J 5 bases; nucleotides not matched to a gene: 4. This CDR3 has 13 amino acids.

This clone was recorded a few times. The chain joins TRBV2 to TRBJ1-1; D remains ambiguous. In germline, CDR1 is SNHLY, CDR2 FYNNEI. This CDR3 comprises 15 residues. Trimming removed 5 bases at V and 5 bases at J, with 18 bases between. The CDR3 region is CASSPETMDGTEAFF. DNA of the CDR3: TGTGCCAGCAGTCCCGAGACCATGGACGGGACTGAAGCTTTCTTT.

V is TRBV5-1 and J is TRBJ1-5; no clear D gene. The CDR3 extends over 14 amino acids. V gave up 0 bases and J gave up 6 bases, with 10 bases separating them. Germline V gene data show CDR1 as SGHRS and CDR2 as YFSETQ. The CDR3 sequence: CASSLGEKTQPQHF. The CDR3 DNA follows: TGCGCCAGCAGCTTGGGGGAGAAGACTCAGCCCCAGCATTTT.

This clone was counted only a few times. The gene calls are TRBV28 and TRBJ1-1, with D maybe TRBD1 (5 bases). The CDR3 spans 11 residues. Germline-derived CDR1 and CDR2 are MDHEN and SYDVKM. The V gene lost 6 bases and the J gene lost 4 bases, with 6 bases spanning the gap. The CDR3 DNA reads TGTGCCAGCAGAGGGGTCACTGAAGCTTTCTTT. This encodes CASRGVTEAFF.

The gene calls are TRBV12-5 and TRBJ2-5; tentative D call: TRBD2 (7 bases). The CDR3 contains 15 residues. Germline-derived CDR1 and CDR2 are LGHNT and FRNRAP. Trimming removed 2 bases from V and 5 bases from J, with 15 bases in between. Here the CDR3 DNA reads TGTGCTAGTGGTTTGAATCTGGCGGGGGCGGAGACCCAGTACTTC. Residues: CASGLNLAGAETQYF.